Following are 7 T cell receptor beta chains from one sample sequenced in a study of blood T cells in healthy people across ages. PCR was performed a second time for about 7 to 12 cycles using a sample-barcoded 5' primer and a J-beta primer mix. MiXCR, applied by TCRdb to the 5' RACE reads, yields one record per CDR3 protein. This table holds 500,000 to 650,000 distinct CDR3 sequences, 27% found once. The same sample was also used in a study of T cells of mothers and their children.

The source material was blood. Receptors originate from a boy aged 2 to 10 in good health.

This clonotype was observed at least ten times. The chain combines TRBV20-1 with TRBJ2-1; D is unresolved. Judging by the DNA end, TRBJ2-7 fits better; the J call may be wrong. The CDR3 runs 12 residues. Per germline, CDR1 DFQATT and CDR2 SNEGSKA (reference sequence). The CDR3 DNA sequence: TGCAGTGCTAGGCGTTCGGACTACGAGCAGTACTTC. Translated, it gives CSARRSDYEQYF.

This clonotype was counted only a few times. This sequence joins TRBV7-9 and TRBJ2-7; 10 bases agree with TRBD1. CDR3 length: 15 residues. CDR1 is SEHNR and CDR2 is FQNEAQ in the germline V gene (reference sequence). Trimming at V came to 4 bases and at J to 4 bases, leaving 7 bases not matched to a gene. As DNA, the CDR3 is TGTGCCAGCAGCTCCCGGGACAGGGGTGGGTACGAGCAGTACTTC. This sequence encodes CASSSRDRGGYEQYF.

This clonotype was seen a few times. This chain uses TRBV15 with TRBJ2-7; D could derive from TRBD1 or TRBD2 (6 bases each). Trimming cost V 0 bases and J 3 bases, with 12 bases left between them. The CDR3 extends over 15 amino acids. From germline, CDR1 is LNHNV and CDR2 YYDKDF (reference sequence). CDR3 sequence: CATSRDPRGHYEQYF. CDR3 nucleotides: TGTGCCACCAGCAGAGATCCACGGGGGCACTACGAGCAGTACTTC.

The chain combines TRBV3-1 with TRBJ2-1; a possible D gene is TRBD1 (5 bases). Germline V gene lookup returns CDR1 LGHDT and CDR2 YNNKEL (reference sequence). This CDR3 has 14 amino acids. V dropped 2 bases and J dropped 0 bases, with 5 bases sitting between them. CDR3 protein: CASSQRGSYNEQFF. In DNA, the CDR3 is TGTGCCAGCAGCCAAAGGGGCTCCTACAATGAGCAGTTCTTC.

This clonotype was seen a handful of times. The V and J genes are TRBV12-3 or TRBV12-4 and TRBJ1-1, with D possibly matching TRBD1 (5 bases). V was clipped by 6 bases and J by 1 base, with 18 bases between them. The length of the CDR3 is 16 residues. The CDR3 protein is CASSDLRGGANTEAFF. As DNA, the CDR3 is TGTGCCAGCAGCGACCTTAGGGGTGGCGCGAACACTGAAGCTTTCTTT.

This clonotype appeared a few times. This sequence joins TRBV29-1 and TRBJ1-3; D gene unclear. The CDR3 length is 16 residues. V dropped 0 bases and J dropped 0 bases, with 12 bases sitting between them. Germline V gene lookup returns CDR1 SQVTM and CDR2 ANQGSEA. The CDR3 nucleotides read TGCAGCGTTGAAGATGAGGGCTTAAGCTCTGGAAACACCATATATTTT. This gives the protein CSVEDEGLSSGNTIYF. The variable domain in full, completed from reference TRBV29-1 and TRBJ1-3, reads SAVISQKPSRDICQRGTSLTIQCQVDSQVTMMFWYRQQPGQSLTLIATANQGSEATYESGFVIDKFPISRPNLTFSTLTVSNMSPEDSSIYLCSVEDEGLSSGNTIYFGEGSWLTVV.

The chain links TRBV15 to TRBJ2-4, with D possibly TRBD2 on 5 matching bases. Trimming pared 1 base from V and 1 base from J, leaving 14 bases between. Germline V gene lookup returns CDR1 LNHNV and CDR2 YYDKDF (reference sequence). The CDR3 totals 17 residues. The CDR3 nucleotides read TGTGCCACCAGCAGAGGGTTAGAGGGATGGGCCAAAAACATTCAGTACTTC. Residues: CATSRGLEGWAKNIQYF.